Below, one TCR beta chain is given with its context. Its specificity is not known. Data came from immunoSEQ multiplex PCR; TCRdb stores just in-frame clones and leaves some out. The sample yields tens of thousands of clones, about 81% seen once. The CDR3 runs to 15 residues. Germline V gene data show CDR1 as MNHNS and CDR2 as SASEGT. Trimming stripped 5 bases from V and 1 base from J, with 12 bases between. The data are from a study of OX40 agonist ivuxolimab in advanced cancers. Study background: The dose of intravenous ivuxolimab that patients received every 2 weeks ranged from 0.01 to 10 mg/kg.

Notes on the study in general: The authors did not determine the antigen specificity of the expanded peripheral T cells. Expanded clones tended on average to be more numerous among CD8+ T cells than CD4+.

The sequence derives from an adult with an advanced solid tumor such as melanoma, head and neck, liver or kidney cancer. V gene TRBV6-1 combines with J gene TRBJ2-1; weak D call: TRBD1 (7 bases). The material sequenced was CD4+ or CD8+ T cells sorted from blood, taken in a trial of the OX40 agonist ivuxolimab. The CDR3 DNA reads as TGTGCCAGCAGTCCCCAGGGGGGATCCTACAATGAGCAGTTCTTC. This gives the protein CASSPQGGSYNEQFF.